Below, 10 T cell receptor beta chains from the same sample are listed, as sequenced in a study of T cells in Graves' hyperthyroidism and ophthalmopathy. Amplified regions were TCR beta CDR3 sequences from RNA transcripts. The TCR CDR3 was amplified in a first-round RT-PCR using the HTBI primer set. In TCRdb, the multiplex PCR reads were re-called with MiXCR into one record per CDR3 protein. The sample comprises about 590,000 distinct CDR3 sequences, 12% to 15% of which are singletons, and around 7% rests with the top ten. The material sequenced was blood. These receptors were taken from a woman aged 18-29 years with Graves' ophthalmopathy.

This clonotype was observed at least ten times. The chain carries TRBV28 and TRBJ1-1; D remains unclear. The V and J ends lost 8 bases and 4 bases respectively, with 20 bases between them. The CDR3 has 15 amino acids. Germline V CDR1 and CDR2: MDHEN, SYDVKM. As DNA, the CDR3 is TGTGCCAGCTGCTTGGTGGGCTTTTCGGTCACTGAAGCTTTCTTT. This encodes CASCLVGFSVTEAFF.

This clonotype was observed a single time. The CDR3 protein is CASSVEEGPANYGYTF. The CDR3 nucleotides read TGTGCCAGCTCAGTGGAGGAAGGGCCCGCGAACTATGGCTACACCTTC. The chain links TRBV18 to TRBJ1-2; D ambiguous. V dropped 5 bases and J dropped 2 bases, with 18 bases sitting between them. Germline V gives CDR1 KGHSH, CDR2 LQKENI. This CDR3 is built from 16 residues.

Of note for this clonotype: Just one base apart from a much larger clone, this may be a read error. V and J are TRBV27 and TRBJ1-4, with D possibly being TRBD1 (5 bases). V was pared by 6 bases and J by 8 bases, with 16 bases between. From germline, CDR1 is MNHEY and CDR2 SMNVEV (reference sequence). This CDR3 contains 14 residues. DNA of the CDR3: TGTGCCAGCAGACTGGGGGGTGTTGGCGAAAAACTGTTTTTT. Translated, it gives CASRLGGVGEKLFF.

This clonotype showed up many times. The DNA for the CDR3 is TGTGCCAGCAGCTTAGATGCGGGGCTTGGCTACACCTTC. It yields the protein CASSLDAGLGYTF. This chain links TRBV11-2 with TRBJ1-2; D possibly corresponds to TRBD1 (5 bases). In germline, CDR1 is SGHAT, CDR2 FQNNGV. CDR3 length equals 13 residues. Trimming took off 0 bases at V and 7 bases at J, with 9 bases between the two ends.

A note on this clonotype: A read error is possible here, since a much larger clone lies one base away. J is TRBJ2-7 and V is TRBV6-1; the D gene is possibly TRBD1 (5 bases). The CDR3 loop spans 19 amino acids. The germline CDR1 and CDR2 sequences are MNHNS and SASEGT. The CDR3 DNA is TGTGCCAGCAGTGATCCACCCGAAGCCCAGGGTATCTCACCCTACAAGCAGTACTTC. It yields the protein CASSDPPEAQGISPYKQYF.

This clonotype was counted many times. The J gene is TRBJ2-3, the V gene TRBV7-2; the D is unclear. The CDR3 has 14 amino acids. Germline CDR1 is SGHTA and CDR2 is FQGNSA. Trimming left V 3 bases short and J 0 bases short, with 7 bases between. CDR3 region: CASSLGDSTDTQYF. The CDR3 nucleotides are TGTGCCAGCAGCTTGGGCGATAGCACAGATACGCAGTATTTT.

As for this clonotype: Being one base from a much bigger clone, this may be a read error. The missing conserved phenylalanine or tryptophan at the end of this CDR3 makes a read error likely. The V call is TRBV5-8, the J call TRBJ1-2, with 7 positions matching TRBD1. Germline-derived CDR1 and CDR2 are SGHTS and YDEGEE. CDR3 length: 15 amino acids. V dropped 2 bases and J dropped 4; count of bases not matched to a gene: 8. CDR3 in DNA: TGTGCCAGCAGCTTAACGGGACAGACGCTCTATGGCTACACCCTC. Translated: CASSLTGQTLYGYTL.

This clonotype appeared many times. The chain has TRBV12-3 or TRBV12-4 and TRBJ2-7; maybe TRBD2 (6 bases). The CDR3 has 15 amino acids. Trimming left V 5 bases short and J 7 bases short, with 21 bases between. As DNA, the CDR3 is TGTGCCAGCAGTCCCCTGGACTCCGGGAGATCGGAGCAGTACTTC. Amino acid sequence: CASSPLDSGRSEQYF.

This clonotype has at least ten counts. This may come from a read error, since a much larger clone is one base off. J is TRBJ1-1 and V is TRBV6-1; no clear D gene. Germline CDR1 MNHNS, CDR2 SASEGT. V lost 7 bases to trimming and J lost 4 bases, with 7 bases between them. The CDR3 is made up of 11 amino acids. The CDR3 DNA sequence: TGTGCCAGCATTTTCCTCACTGAAGCTTTCTTT. Protein sequence: CASIFLTEAFF.

This clonotype was counted at least ten times. The chain employs TRBV2 and TRBJ1-2; maybe TRBD1 (6 bases). Germline V gene data show CDR1 as SNHLY and CDR2 as FYNNEI. Deletions cut 10 bases from V and 3 bases from J, with 18 bases between. This CDR3 region has 14 residues. The CDR3 sequence is CATGSGTRDYGYTF. CDR3 nucleotide sequence: TGTGCCACAGGTTCCGGGACAAGAGACTATGGCTACACCTTC.